The source of this T cell receptor (beta chain) is a study of technical replicates of blood from several donors. Libraries were prepared by immunoSEQ multiplex PCR; TCRdb keeps only in-frame clonotypes and omits some of them. The sample lists roughly 87,000 clones; 91% were seen once. The germline V and J ends were trimmed by 2 bases and 2 bases, with 15 bases remaining between them. The germline V gene has CDR1 MDHEN and CDR2 SYDVKM. CDR3 length: 16 amino acids. This sequence was found in a human donor in good health. Sequencing was carried out using T cells isolated from PBMCs. The V call is TRBV28, the J call TRBJ2-5, with no clear D. The CDR3 here is CASSLISAGIQETQYF. The CDR3 DNA follows: TGTGCCAGCAGTTTAATTTCGGCAGGCATACAAGAGACCCAGTACTTC. Full variable domain (rest looked up from reference TRBV28 and TRBJ2-5): DVKVTQSSRYLVKRTGEKVFLECVQDMDHENMFWYRQDPGLGLRLIYFSYDVKMKEKGDIPEGYSVSREKKERFSLILESASTNQTSMYLCASSLISAGIQETQYFGPGTRLLVL.